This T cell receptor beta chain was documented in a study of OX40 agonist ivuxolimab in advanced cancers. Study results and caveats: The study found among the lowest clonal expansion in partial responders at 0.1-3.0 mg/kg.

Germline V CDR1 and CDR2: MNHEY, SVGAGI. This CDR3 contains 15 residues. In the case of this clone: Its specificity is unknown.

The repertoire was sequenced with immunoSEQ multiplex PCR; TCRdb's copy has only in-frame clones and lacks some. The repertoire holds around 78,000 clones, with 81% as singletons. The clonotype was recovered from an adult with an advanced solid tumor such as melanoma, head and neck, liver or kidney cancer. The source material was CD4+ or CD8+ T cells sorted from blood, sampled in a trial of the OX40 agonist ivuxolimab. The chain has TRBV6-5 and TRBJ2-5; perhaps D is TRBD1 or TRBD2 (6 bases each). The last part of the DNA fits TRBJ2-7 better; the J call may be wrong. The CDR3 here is CASRPAGGPTYEQYF. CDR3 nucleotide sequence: TGTGCCAGCAGGCCCGCCGGGGGCCCCACTTACGAGCAGTACTTC.